Listed here are 14 T cell receptor beta chains from one sample, sequenced in a study of blood T cell repertoires in COVID-19. Produced via immunoSEQ multiplex PCR; TCRdb's table is partial and in-frame only. The data hold roughly 62,000 clones, with 70% to 90% observed a single time. Sequences were obtained from peripheral blood. The receptors were gathered from a human donor with active COVID-19. The donor label of this sample is uncertain.

Note on this clone: Other DNA sequences of this sample code for an identical CDR3. This rearrangement joins TRBV5-1 to TRBJ2-7, with 8 bases matching TRBD1. CDR3 length: 15 residues. Trimming at V came to 0 bases and at J to 3 bases, leaving 5 bases not matched to a gene. Germline V lookup: CDR1 SGHRS, CDR2 YFSETQ. The CDR3, as DNA: TGCGCCAGCAGCTTGGGGGGTACAGGGGGCTACGAGCAGTACTTC. Protein: CASSLGGTGGYEQYF.

This clone was recorded only once. The V and J genes are TRBV4-3 and TRBJ2-2; TRBD2 agrees at 8 bases. This CDR3 region has 17 residues. Germline trimming cut 0 bases from V and 7 bases from J; bases unmatched to any gene: 10. The germline CDR1 and CDR2 sequences are LGHNA and YSLEER. The DNA for the CDR3 is TGCGCCAGCAGCCAAGATTACCAGCGGGAGTTTGGCGGGGAGCTGTTTTTT. It encodes CASSQDYQREFGGELFF.

The chain combines TRBV4-1 with TRBJ2-7; 10 nucleotides align to TRBD1. The CDR3 is made up of 15 amino acids. V dropped 4 bases and J dropped 3; count of bases not matched to a gene: 6. CDR1 MGHRA and CDR2 YSYEKL come from the germline V gene. CDR3 DNA: TGCGCCAGCAGCCGAGGGACAGGGGCTAGCTACGAGCAGTACTTC. Its translation: CASSRGTGASYEQYF.

This chain uses TRBV5-4 with TRBJ1-4, with TRBD1 matching 9 bases. CDR3 length: 15 amino acids. Germline CDR1 SGHNT, CDR2 YYREEE (reference sequence). Trimming cost V 4 bases and J 5 bases; bases outside gene matches: 6. CDR3 DNA sequence: TGTGCCAGCAGCCAACAGGGGACAGGGAATGAAAAACTGTTTTTT. Its translation: CASSQQGTGNEKLFF.

J is TRBJ2-7 and V is TRBV20-1; D is uncertain. V was pared by 4 bases and J by 3 bases, with 7 bases between. The CDR3 is made up of 11 amino acids. Germline V lookup: CDR1 DFQATT, CDR2 SNEGSKA (reference sequence). The CDR3 nucleotides read TGCAGTGCTACTCCCTACTACGAGCAGTACTTC. This translates into CSATPYYEQYF.

The CDR3 region has the DNA TGTGCCAGCCGGGACAGGGGCTACGAGCAGTACTTC. Amino acid sequence: CASRDRGYEQYF. J is TRBJ2-7 and V is TRBV2; 10 bases are shared with TRBD1. V lost 8 bases to trimming and J lost 3 bases; unmatched junction nucleotides: 1. This CDR3 comprises 12 residues. The germline V gene encodes CDR1 SNHLY and CDR2 FYNNEI.

The chain carries TRBV9 and TRBJ2-7; tentatively, D is TRBD1 (6 bases). Germline V gives CDR1 SGDLS, CDR2 YYNGEE. The CDR3 consists of 14 residues. V gave up 4 bases and J gave up 0 bases, with 11 bases separating them. The CDR3 nucleotides are TGTGCCAGCAGCCCGGGACACAGCTCCTACGAGCAGTACTTC. Protein sequence: CASSPGHSSYEQYF.

This chain links TRBV29-1 with TRBJ1-5; D perhaps matches TRBD1 (5 bases). V was pared by 7 bases and J by 3 bases, with 13 bases between. CDR1 and CDR2 from the germline V gene are SQVTM and ANQGSEA. The CDR3 length is 13 residues. CDR3 amino acids: CSAWGQINQPQHF. CDR3 in DNA: TGCAGCGCCTGGGGCCAAATCAATCAGCCCCAGCATTTT.

The V and J genes are TRBV5-5 and TRBJ1-1; D is undetermined. Trimming took 1 base from V and 3 from J, leaving 13 bases between them. Per the germline V gene, CDR1 is SGHKS and CDR2 is YYEKEE (reference sequence). This CDR3 is built from 15 residues. The CDR3 is CASSLSARMYTEAFF. Here the CDR3 DNA reads TGTGCCAGCAGCTTGTCGGCCAGGATGTACACTGAAGCTTTCTTT.

This chain connects TRBV18 to TRBJ1-1; no reliable D call. V gave up 8 bases and J gave up 4 bases, with 11 bases separating them. Germline lookup yields CDR1 KGHSH and CDR2 LQKENI. The CDR3 spans 12 residues. The CDR3 bases are TGTGCCAGCGAGCGGGGTCCCACTGAAGCTTTCTTT. This codes for CASERGPTEAFF. The full variable domain, in which reference TRBV18 and TRBJ1-1 provide the parts outside the CDR3, is NAGVMQNPRHLVRRRGQEARLRCSPMKGHSHVYWYRQLPEEGLKFMVYLQKENIIDESGMPKERFSAEFPKEGPSILRIQQVVRGDSAAYFCASERGPTEAFFGQGTRLTVV.

This chain uses TRBV4-1 with TRBJ1-4; TRBD1 aligns across 9 bases. V shed 6 bases and J 9 bases; nucleotides not matched to a gene: 20. Per the germline V gene, CDR1 is MGHRA and CDR2 is YSYEKL. The CDR3 is 18 residues long. CDR3 region: CASSLITGTGNVVKKLFF. The DNA for the CDR3 is TGCGCCAGCAGTCTGATTACCGGGACAGGGAACGTTGTTAAAAAACTGTTTTTT.

The V call is TRBV29-1, the J call TRBJ1-2; TRBD1 is a possible D gene (5 bases). Germline CDR1 and CDR2: SQVTM and ANQGSEA. The CDR3 length is 14 residues. V was pared by 0 bases and J by 7 bases, with 15 bases between. This chain's CDR3 is CSVEDAAGVRGYTF. The CDR3 nucleotides are TGCAGCGTTGAAGACGCAGCGGGGGTCCGTGGCTACACCTTC.

The chain is built from TRBV28 and TRBJ2-3; TRBD2 aligns across 7 bases. CDR1 is MDHEN and CDR2 is SYDVKM in the germline V gene. With 6 bases clipped from V and 5 bases from J, the junction kept 11 bases outside the gene matches. The CDR3 has 15 amino acids. The CDR3 reads CASSLPWSGIDTQYF. The CDR3 nucleotides read TGTGCCAGCAGCCTTCCCTGGAGCGGGATAGATACGCAGTATTTT.

The rearrangement uses TRBV9 and TRBJ1-5; tentatively, D is TRBD1 (5 bases). This CDR3 has 13 residues. Germline CDR1 reads SGDLS; CDR2 reads YYNGEE. V lost 1 base to trimming and J lost 5 bases, with 7 bases between them. In nucleotides, the CDR3 is TGTGCCAGCAGCGTATGGGGGGATCAGCCCCAGCATTTT. It translates to CASSVWGDQPQHF.